This TCR beta chain was observed in a study of T-cell reconstitution after alpha-beta-depleted transplantation in children. V gave up 6 bases and J gave up 3 bases, with 23 bases separating them. The CDR3 consists of 17 residues. Germline V gives CDR1 MNHEY, CDR2 SVGEGT. TCRbeta library construction was performed incorporating unique molecular identifiers. TCRdb independently ran MiXCR on the PCR reads; one entry per CDR3 protein. The sample lists 450,000 to 600,000 distinct CDR3 sequences, 32% occurring once. This sequence originates from a human donor who donated a stem cell graft to a child with aplastic anemia. The material sequenced was PBMCs from the stem cell graft donor, taken from the stem cell graft. V and J are TRBV6-2 or TRBV6-3 and TRBJ1-1, with D hard to call. As DNA, the CDR3 is TGTGCCAGCAGAACCATCCGGGCGCATACTGGTGACACTGAAGCTTTCTTT. This gives the protein CASRTIRAHTGDTEAFF.